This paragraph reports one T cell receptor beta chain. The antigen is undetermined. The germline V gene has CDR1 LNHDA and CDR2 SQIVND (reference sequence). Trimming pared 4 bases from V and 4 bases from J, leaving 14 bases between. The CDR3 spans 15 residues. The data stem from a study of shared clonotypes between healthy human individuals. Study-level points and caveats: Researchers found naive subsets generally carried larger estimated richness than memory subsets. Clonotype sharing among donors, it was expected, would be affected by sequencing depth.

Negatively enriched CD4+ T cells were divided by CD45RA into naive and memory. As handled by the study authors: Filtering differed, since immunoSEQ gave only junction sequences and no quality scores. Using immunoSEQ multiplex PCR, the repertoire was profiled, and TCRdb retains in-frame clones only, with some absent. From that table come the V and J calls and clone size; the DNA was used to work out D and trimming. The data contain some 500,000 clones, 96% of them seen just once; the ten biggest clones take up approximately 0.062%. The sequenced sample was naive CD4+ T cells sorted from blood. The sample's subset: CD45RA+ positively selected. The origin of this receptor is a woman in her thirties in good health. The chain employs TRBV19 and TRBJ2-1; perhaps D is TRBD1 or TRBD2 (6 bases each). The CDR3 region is CASSNWGASYNEQFF. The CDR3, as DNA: TGTGCCAGTAGTAATTGGGGGGCGTCGTACAATGAGCAGTTCTTC.